Following are 25 T cell receptor beta chains from one sample sequenced in a study of molecular identifiers for immune sequencing clone quantification. TCRdb reprocessed the PCR reads with MiXCR, giving one entry per CDR3 protein. This sample yields approximately 100,000 distinct CDR3 sequences, of which roughly 38% are seen a single time; less than 5% belongs to the top ten. Specimen: naive CD8+ T cells from blood, with Jurkat cell RNA spiked in. Documented subset: FACS-sorted CD8+CD4-CCR7+CD45RA+ naive T cells. The source of these receptors is a human donor in good health. Some libraries in this study had Jurkat cell RNA spiked in.

The rearrangement links TRBV6-6 to TRBJ2-3; 7 bases are a match to TRBD2. The CDR3 totals 16 residues. Germline lookup yields CDR1 MNHNY and CDR2 SVGAGI (reference sequence). Germline trimming cut 6 bases from V and 1 base from J; bases unmatched to any gene: 10. CDR3 protein: CASRGVGGRGTDTQYF. In DNA form, the CDR3 reads TGTGCCAGCAGGGGGGTGGGCGGGAGAGGCACAGATACGCAGTATTTT.

This clonotype was counted at least ten times. The chain has TRBV7-2 and TRBJ1-2; 9 nucleotides line up with TRBD1. CDR3 length equals 15 residues. The germline V gene encodes CDR1 SGHTA and CDR2 FQGNSA. V shed 3 bases and J 4 bases; nucleotides not matched to a gene: 6. The CDR3 loop reads CASSFMGQGSYGYTF. Here the CDR3 DNA reads TGTGCCAGCAGCTTTATGGGACAGGGAAGCTATGGCTACACCTTC.

The count of this clonotype is one. At one of its ends the junction is not consistent with the germline gene, which may arise from a read error. This chain links TRBV5-6 with TRBJ2-7, with TRBD2 matching over 7 bases. This CDR3 contains 13 residues. Germline CDR1 reads SGHDT; CDR2 reads YYEEEE. CDR3 DNA: TGTGCCTGCAGCTTGGGGCGGGGGTACGAGCAGTACTTC. This gives the protein CACSLGRGYEQYF.

V is TRBV28 and J is TRBJ2-1; 13 nucleotides align to TRBD2. After removal of 8 bases from V and 9 bases from J, the junction contained 16 bases not matched to a gene. From germline, CDR1 is MDHEN and CDR2 SYDVKM. The CDR3 has 17 amino acids. The CDR3 coding sequence is TGTGCCAGCTCCTGGACTAGCGGGGGATCTTCGTCTAGTGAGCAGTTCTTC. It yields the protein CASSWTSGGSSSSEQFF.

The chain couples TRBV12-3 or TRBV12-4 to TRBJ1-1; no definite D call. The CDR3 sequence is 15 residues long. V was trimmed by 7 bases and J by 1 base, leaving 16 bases between them. The CDR3 here is CASKKSSFWNTEAFF. CDR3 coding DNA: TGTGCCAGCAAAAAATCTAGCTTTTGGAACACTGAAGCTTTCTTT.

At least ten counts were recorded for this clonotype. J is TRBJ2-3 and V is TRBV5-1, with D maybe TRBD1 (6 bases). Germline lookup yields CDR1 SGHRS and CDR2 YFSETQ. This CDR3 spans 19 amino acids. Trimming cost V 0 bases and J 2 bases, with 22 bases left between them. CDR3 sequence reads: CASSLARGGVFGHTDTQYF. The CDR3 DNA is TGCGCCAGCAGCTTGGCCAGGGGCGGTGTATTTGGACACACAGATACGCAGTATTTT.

This clonotype was picked up a small number of times. V gene TRBV19 combines with J gene TRBJ1-4; D is unclear. The V gene lost 4 bases and the J gene lost 3 bases, with 12 bases spanning the gap. CDR1 and CDR2 from the germline V gene are LNHDA and SQIVND (reference sequence). The CDR3 spans 15 residues. The CDR3 here is CASSTNTWANEKLFF. In DNA, the CDR3 is TGTGCCAGTAGTACCAACACCTGGGCTAATGAAAAACTGTTTTTT.

The rearrangement joins TRBV4-2 to TRBJ2-7; 7 nucleotides match TRBD1. This CDR3 has 16 residues. The germline CDR1 and CDR2 sequences are LGHNA and YNFKEQ. The V segment lost 0 bases and the J segment 2 bases; nucleotides outside the gene matches: 7. The CDR3 DNA is TGTGCCAGCAGCCAAGACCCCGCGACAGGGACCTACGAGCAGTACTTC. It yields the protein CASSQDPATGTYEQYF.

This clonotype was seen a handful of times. This chain links TRBV12-3 or TRBV12-4 with TRBJ2-3; D uncertain. V was pared by 7 bases and J by 4 bases, with 9 bases between. The CDR3 has 12 amino acids. This chain's CDR3 is CASTYGADTQYF. In nucleotides, the CDR3 is TGTGCCAGCACCTATGGAGCAGATACGCAGTATTTT.

The chain uses TRBV19 and TRBJ2-7, with TRBD1 matching over 9 bases. Trimming removed 7 bases from V and 1 base from J; junction bases left unmatched: 5. The CDR3 runs 14 residues. CDR1 and CDR2 (germline): LNHDA, SQIVND (reference sequence). This CDR3 reads CASKPGQGSYEQYF. As DNA, the CDR3 is TGTGCCAGTAAACCGGGACAGGGATCCTACGAGCAGTACTTC. The variable domain in full, completed from reference TRBV19 and TRBJ2-7, reads DGGITQSPKYLFRKEGQNVTLSCEQNLNHDAMYWYRQDPGQGLRLIYYSQIVNDFQKGDIAEGYSVSREKKESFPLTVTSAQKNPTAFYLCASKPGQGSYEQYFGPGTRLTVT.

The J gene is TRBJ2-7, the V gene TRBV7-2; 8 nucleotides agree with TRBD2. The V and J ends lost 3 bases and 3 bases, in that order; junction bases with no gene match: 7. Germline V CDR1 and CDR2: SGHTA, FQGNSA. The CDR3 length is 15 residues. Written as DNA, the CDR3 is TGTGCCAGCAGCTTTAGCGGGGTCGGAGACTACGAGCAGTACTTC. Encoded protein: CASSFSGVGDYEQYF.

The table lists this clonotype with a few counts. This rearrangement joins TRBV27 to TRBJ1-5, with D maybe TRBD1 (5 bases). The length of the CDR3 is 13 residues. Trimming removed 0 bases at V and 5 bases at J, with 5 bases between. Germline V gene sequence: CDR1 MNHEY, CDR2 SMNVEV (reference sequence). The CDR3: CASSLSGDQPQHF. In DNA form, the CDR3 reads TGTGCCAGCAGTTTATCGGGGGATCAGCCCCAGCATTTT.

The chain combines TRBV7-9 with TRBJ2-7; D is possibly TRBD1 (5 bases). The CDR3 is made up of 17 amino acids. Germline loops: CDR1 SEHNR, CDR2 FQNEAQ (reference sequence). V lost 5 bases and J lost 0, with 20 bases in between. The CDR3 DNA is TGTGCCAGCAGCCTCATATACCTTACAGGAGCCTCCTACGAGCAGTACTTC. This translates into CASSLIYLTGASYEQYF.

With regard to this clonotype: The conserved closing phenylalanine or tryptophan is absent in this CDR3, likely reflecting a read error. For the CDR3, the DNA is TGCGCCAGCAGCCAGCGGCCCACCGAAAATGAGCAGTACTAC. Translating it yields CASSQRPTENEQYY. The chain couples TRBV4-3 to TRBJ2-1; D gene ambiguous. The J call may be faulty, since TRBJ2-7 better matches the DNA end. CDR3 length equals 14 residues. CDR1 LGHNA and CDR2 YSLEER come from the germline V gene.

This clonotype occurred a few times. The rearrangement links TRBV2 to TRBJ2-7; tentatively, D is TRBD1 (5 bases). The CDR3 sequence is 14 residues long. Germline V gives CDR1 SNHLY, CDR2 FYNNEI. V lost 3 bases and J lost 3, with 12 bases in between. The CDR3 spells CASSEDDSLYEQYF. For the CDR3, the DNA is TGTGCCAGCAGTGAGGATGACAGTCTCTACGAGCAGTACTTC.

This chain links TRBV6-5 with TRBJ2-1; no definite D call. The V gene lost 0 bases and the J gene lost 4 bases, with 4 bases spanning the gap. The CDR3 runs 13 residues. Germline CDR1 MNHEY, CDR2 SVGAGI. DNA of the CDR3: TGTGCCAGCAGTTACTCGTGGTACAATGAGCAGTTCTTC. As protein: CASSYSWYNEQFF.

A few counts support this clonotype. This chain joins TRBV7-2 and TRBJ2-3, with TRBD2 matching over 7 bases. The V and J ends lost 2 bases and 5 bases, in that order; junction bases with no gene match: 7. The CDR3 is 15 amino acids. From germline, CDR1 is SGHTA and CDR2 FQGNSA. CDR3 amino acids: CASSLLLGGGDTQYF. DNA for the CDR3: TGTGCCAGCAGCTTACTTCTGGGGGGGGGAGATACGCAGTATTTT. Together with reference TRBV7-2 and TRBJ2-3, the CDR3 gives the full variable domain: GAGVSQSPSNKVTEKGKDVELRCDPISGHTALYWYRQSLGQGLEFLIYFQGNSAPDKSGLPSDRFSAERTGGSVSTLTIQRTQQEDSAVYLCASSLLLGGGDTQYFGPGTRLTVL.

The V call is TRBV27, the J call TRBJ2-7; TRBD2 is a possible D gene (6 bases). The V gene's germline CDR1 is MNHEY and CDR2 SMNVEV (reference sequence). Trimming shortened V by 3 bases and J by 7 bases, and 19 bases separated the two germline ends. The CDR3 is made up of 15 amino acids. CDR3 coding DNA: TGTGCCAGCAGTTTCTCTGGGACTGGTGGTTGGGAGCAGTACTTC. This translates into CASSFSGTGGWEQYF.

This clonotype was observed many times. The chain employs TRBV7-2 and TRBJ2-3; TRBD1 might be the D (6 bases). V was cut by 2 bases and J by 2 bases, with 11 bases left in between. The CDR3 length is 15 residues. From germline, CDR1 is SGHTA and CDR2 FQGNSA. CDR3 nucleotide sequence: TGTGCCAGCAGCTTATGGGCAGGGGCCACAGATACGCAGTATTTT. Amino acids: CASSLWAGATDTQYF.

Ten or more counts support this clonotype. V gene TRBV7-2 combines with J gene TRBJ2-5; 8 positions match TRBD2. Germline CDR1 and CDR2: SGHTA and FQGNSA. CDR3 length: 17 residues. Trimming at V came to 4 bases and at J to 4 bases, leaving 14 bases not matched to a gene. The CDR3 spells CASSYAPAGGRIETQYF. The CDR3 DNA reads TGTGCCAGCAGCTACGCGCCGGCGGGAGGCCGGATAGAGACCCAGTACTTC.

Turning to this clonotype: It is likely a read error, because the conserved phenylalanine at the end of the CDR3 is missing. The chain has TRBV11-2 and TRBJ2-3; the D gene is possibly TRBD2 (6 bases). The CDR3 is 18 residues long. Per the germline V gene, CDR1 is SGHAT and CDR2 is FQNNGV. Between the trimmed V and J ends, which lost 8 bases and 4 bases, there was a span of 28 bases. The CDR3 sequence: CASVGGGYRYVHPDTQYL. The CDR3 DNA follows: TGTGCCAGCGTCGGTGGGGGGTATAGATATGTCCACCCAGATACGCAGTATTTA.

Remarks on this clonotype: Just one base apart from a much larger clone, this may be a read error. V usage is TRBV6-2 or TRBV6-3 and J usage is TRBJ2-3, with D hard to call. Germline values: CDR1 MNHEY, CDR2 SVGEGT. CDR3 length: 15 residues. DNA for the CDR3: TGTGCCAGCAGTTACTGGGTCACCTTCACAGATGCGCAGTATTTT. Its translation is CASSYWVTFTDAQYF.

Notes on this clonotype: The junction departs from the called germline gene at one end, perhaps through a read error. V is TRBV9 and J is TRBJ2-2; 9 bases fit TRBD1. Per the germline V gene, CDR1 is SGDLS and CDR2 is YYNGEE. The CDR3 extends over 18 amino acids. CDR3 nucleotides: TGTGCCAGCAGCGTCAGACGAGACAGGGGGACTTACACCGGGGAGCTGTCTTTT. Translating gives CASSVRRDRGTYTGELSF.

The table lists this clonotype with many counts. The rearrangement links TRBV4-2 to TRBJ2-1; D is unresolved. Trimming stripped 3 bases from V and 8 bases from J, with 8 bases between. This CDR3 region has 12 residues. CDR1 and CDR2 from the germline V gene are LGHNA and YNFKEQ. The CDR3 DNA reads as TGTGCCAGCAGCCAGGAATATTATGAGCAGTTCTTC. This translates into CASSQEYYEQFF.

This clonotype was seen many times. The chain has TRBV7-2 and TRBJ1-6, with 10 bases identical to TRBD1. There are 15 residues in the CDR3. The germline CDR1 and CDR2 sequences are SGHTA and FQGNSA. V was pared by 3 bases and J by 8 bases, with 4 bases of the junction left unmatched. This CDR3 is CASSLTGGSDSPLHF. Written as DNA, the CDR3 is TGTGCCAGCAGCTTGACAGGGGGCAGCGATTCACCCCTCCACTTT.